This T cell receptor beta chain was identified during a study of blood T cell repertoires in COVID-19. Study information: Collection of acute and convalescent COVID-19 samples took place in the United States, Italy and Spain.

This CDR3 comprises 14 residues. V lost 4 bases to trimming and J lost 10 bases, with 19 bases between them. Germline lookup yields CDR1 MNHEY and CDR2 SMNVEV (reference sequence). Residents of about two dozen US areas, aged about 18 to 95 years, made up the participants. Clinical histories supplied by participants themselves formed the basis of cohort assignment. Data came from immunoSEQ multiplex PCR; TCRdb stores just in-frame clones and leaves some out. The sample has about 190,000 clones; more than 75% are singletons. The sequence was obtained from a woman aged 50 to 60 with acute COVID-19. J is TRBJ1-1 and V is TRBV27, with D perhaps TRBD1 (5 bases). Specimen: PBMCs or T cells enriched from blood (not recorded which). The CDR3 sequence is CASSSAGRSWVAFF. The CDR3 DNA is TGTGCCAGCAGTTCGGCGGGACGGTCCTGGGTAGCTTTCTTT.